The present TCR beta chain was sequenced within a study of prognosis after radiotherapy for stage I lung cancer. Germline CDR1 and CDR2: GTSNPN and SVGIG (reference sequence). The V and J ends lost 2 bases and 0 bases, in that order; junction bases with no gene match: 10. The CDR3 is 19 residues long. This clonotype was counted at least ten times. Using two-round multiplex PCR, the authors amplified TCR beta CDR3 from genomic DNA. The first round of PCR was done with primers that matched each TRBV and TRBJ gene. TCRdb itself ran the multiplex PCR reads through MiXCR, one entry per CDR3 protein. The sample has tens of thousands of distinct CDR3 sequences; 30% to 35% are singletons.

This specimen consisted of PBMCs, obtained before or after stereotactic body radiation therapy (not recorded which). The genes are TRBV30 and TRBJ2-1; 13 nucleotides align to TRBD2. This sequence was found in a donor over 45 with non-small cell lung cancer. Here the CDR3 DNA reads TGTGCCTGGAGTACGACTAGCGGGGGGCCAGAAAGCTCCTACAATGAGCAGTTCTTC. As protein: CAWSTTSGGPESSYNEQFF.